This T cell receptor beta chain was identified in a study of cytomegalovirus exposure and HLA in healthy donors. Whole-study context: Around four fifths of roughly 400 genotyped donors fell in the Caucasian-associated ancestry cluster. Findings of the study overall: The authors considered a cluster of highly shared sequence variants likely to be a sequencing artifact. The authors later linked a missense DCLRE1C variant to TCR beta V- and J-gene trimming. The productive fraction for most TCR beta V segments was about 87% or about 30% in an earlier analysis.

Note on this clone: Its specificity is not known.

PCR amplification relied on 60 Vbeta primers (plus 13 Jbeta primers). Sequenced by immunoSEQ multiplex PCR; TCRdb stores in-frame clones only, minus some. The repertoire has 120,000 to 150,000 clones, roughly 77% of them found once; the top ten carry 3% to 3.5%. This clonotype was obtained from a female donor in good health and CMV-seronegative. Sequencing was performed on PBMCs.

CDR3 sequence reads: CASSYPGQGSLETQYF. CDR3 in DNA: TGTGCCAGTAGTTACCCGGGACAGGGGAGTTTAGAGACCCAGTACTTC. The V and J genes are TRBV19 and TRBJ2-5; 10 bases line up with TRBD1. CDR3 length equals 16 residues. The V gene end was trimmed by 5 bases and the J gene end by 4 bases; junction bases not matched to a gene: 10. Per the germline V gene, CDR1 is LNHDA and CDR2 is SQIVND (reference sequence).